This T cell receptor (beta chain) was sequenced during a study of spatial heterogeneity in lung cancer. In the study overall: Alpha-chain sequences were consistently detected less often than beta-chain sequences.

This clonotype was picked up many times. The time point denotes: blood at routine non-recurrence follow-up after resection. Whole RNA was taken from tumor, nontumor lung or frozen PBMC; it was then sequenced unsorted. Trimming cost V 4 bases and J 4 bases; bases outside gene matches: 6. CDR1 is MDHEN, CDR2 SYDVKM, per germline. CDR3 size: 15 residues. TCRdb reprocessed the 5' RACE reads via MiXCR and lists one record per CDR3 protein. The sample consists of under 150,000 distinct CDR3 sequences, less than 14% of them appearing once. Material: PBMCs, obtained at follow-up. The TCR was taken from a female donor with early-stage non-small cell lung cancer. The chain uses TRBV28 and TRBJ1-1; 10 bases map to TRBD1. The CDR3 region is CASSSRGQGTTEAFF. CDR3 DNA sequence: TGTGCCAGCAGTTCACGGGGACAGGGGACCACTGAAGCTTTCTTT.